This entry features one TCR beta chain sequence. Treatment defined: oral pan-JAK inhibitor, 5-10 mg twice daily. This entry belongs to a study of CD8+ T cells in alopecia areata. Reverse transcribed after extraction, RNA yielded cDNA as the sequencing template. Generated by immunoSEQ multiplex PCR, the TCRdb table keeps only in-frame clones and is missing some. This table holds 93,000 or so clones, around 84% found once. This CDR3 is built from 17 residues. Deletions cut 0 bases from V and 4 bases from J, with 17 bases between. CDR1 and CDR2 from the germline V gene are SGHRS and YFSETQ. Sample: CD8+ T cells sorted from blood, taken at roughly week 30, from a patient treated with tofacitinib. The source is a human donor with alopecia areata. The chain employs TRBV5-1 and TRBJ2-1; a weak D match, TRBD2 (7 bases). The CDR3 protein is CASSLEVPGGTYNEQFF. The CDR3 DNA is TGCGCCAGCAGCTTGGAGGTCCCCGGGGGGACATACAATGAGCAGTTCTTC.